The next 9 T cell receptor beta chains were all read from a single sample in a study of OX40 agonist ivuxolimab in advanced cancers. Data came from immunoSEQ multiplex PCR; TCRdb stores just in-frame clones and leaves some out. The table lists approximately 70,000 clones, around 91% of them singletons. The specimen comprised CD4+ or CD8+ T cells sorted from blood, sampled in a trial of the OX40 agonist ivuxolimab. The receptors shown here come from an adult with an advanced solid tumor such as melanoma, head and neck, liver or kidney cancer.

The gene calls are TRBV28 and TRBJ1-4, with D possibly matching TRBD1 (5 bases). CDR3 length: 15 amino acids. CDR1 MDHEN and CDR2 SYDVKM come from the germline V gene. The V end lost 5 bases, the J end lost 4 bases, and 14 bases lay between the germline ends. CDR3 in DNA: TGTGCCAGCAGTCCGACCGGGGCGTATAATGAAAAACTGTTTTTT. This gives the protein CASSPTGAYNEKLFF.

V usage is TRBV11-2 and J usage is TRBJ2-2; TRBD1 might be the D (6 bases). V shed 7 bases and J shed 1 base, with 10 bases lying between them. This CDR3 is 14 amino acids long. Germline loops: CDR1 SGHAT, CDR2 FQNNGV. The CDR3 DNA sequence: TGTGCCAGCACCCAGACAGGGAACACCGGGGAGCTGTTTTTT. Its protein product is CASTQTGNTGELFF. Using reference TRBV11-2 and TRBJ2-2 for the parts outside the CDR3, the full variable domain is EAGVAQSPRYKIIEKRQSVAFWCNPISGHATLYWYQQILGQGPKLLIQFQNNGVVDDSQLPKDRFSAERLKGVDSTLKIQPAKLEDSAVYLCASTQTGNTGELFFGEGSRLTVL.

The chain links TRBV9 to TRBJ2-1; 11 bases are shared with TRBD2. The V and J ends lost 0 bases and 5 bases, in that order; junction bases with no gene match: 4. The germline V gene encodes CDR1 SGDLS and CDR2 YYNGEE. CDR3 length equals 16 residues. CDR3 nucleotide sequence: TGTGCCAGCAGCGTAGCGACTAGCGGGGAGGACAATGAGCAGTTCTTC. Protein sequence: CASSVATSGEDNEQFF.

The V gene is TRBV18, the J gene TRBJ2-2; D is unresolved. The V and J ends lost 5 bases and 9 bases respectively, with 10 bases between them. The CDR3 extends over 12 amino acids. CDR1 and CDR2 from the germline V gene are KGHSH and LQKENI. In DNA form, the CDR3 reads TGTGCCAGCTCATCCTACTTGAGGGAGCTGTTTTTT. It is translated as CASSSYLRELFF.

The table lists this clone with a count of one. J is TRBJ1-1 and V is TRBV11-2; 7 positions agree with TRBD1. J gave up 1 base and V 5 bases, and 4 bases lay outside the gene matches. Per the germline V gene, CDR1 is SGHAT and CDR2 is FQNNGV. The CDR3 has 14 residues. CDR3 coding DNA: TGTGCCAGCAGCCTACAGGGGCCGAACACTGAAGCTTTCTTT. As protein: CASSLQGPNTEAFF.

Only one count was recorded for this clone. Its ends do not fully match the called genes, so a read error is possible. This chain connects TRBV5-1 to TRBJ2-2; TRBD1 matches at 11 bases. This CDR3 contains 16 residues. Germline CDR1 and CDR2: SGHRS and YFSETQ. The CDR3 sequence: CASSPGQGANAGELFF. The CDR3 nucleotides are TGCGCCAGCAGCCCAGGACAGGGGGCGAACGCCGGGGAGCTGTTTTTT.

The rearrangement links TRBV15 to TRBJ2-3; weak D call: TRBD2 (6 bases). The CDR3 totals 16 residues. The germline V gene has CDR1 LNHNV and CDR2 YYDKDF (reference sequence). V gave up 3 bases and J gave up 5 bases, with 18 bases separating them. In nucleotides, the CDR3 is TGTGCCACCAGCAGGGATAGACAAGTCGGGGGAGATACGCAGTATTTT. Amino acids: CATSRDRQVGGDTQYF.

The V call is TRBV11-2, the J call TRBJ1-1; 7 bases fit TRBD1. V gave up 4 bases and J gave up 10 bases; unmatched junction bases: 6. Germline V gene lookup returns CDR1 SGHAT and CDR2 FQNNGV. The CDR3 loop spans 12 amino acids. CDR3 amino acids: CASSWEGAGAFF. DNA of the CDR3: TGTGCCAGCAGCTGGGAGGGGGCCGGAGCTTTCTTT.

This clone was counted a single time. The chain uses TRBV10-3 and TRBJ1-5; 12 nucleotides line up with TRBD1. The germline gives CDR1 ENHRY, CDR2 SYGVKD. V trimming: 10 bases; J trimming: 4 bases; junction bases outside the gene matches: 11. CDR3 length: 16 amino acids. This CDR3 reads CATTGTGGESNQPQHF. As DNA, the CDR3 is TGTGCCACGACAGGGACAGGGGGCGAGTCGAATCAGCCCCAGCATTTT.